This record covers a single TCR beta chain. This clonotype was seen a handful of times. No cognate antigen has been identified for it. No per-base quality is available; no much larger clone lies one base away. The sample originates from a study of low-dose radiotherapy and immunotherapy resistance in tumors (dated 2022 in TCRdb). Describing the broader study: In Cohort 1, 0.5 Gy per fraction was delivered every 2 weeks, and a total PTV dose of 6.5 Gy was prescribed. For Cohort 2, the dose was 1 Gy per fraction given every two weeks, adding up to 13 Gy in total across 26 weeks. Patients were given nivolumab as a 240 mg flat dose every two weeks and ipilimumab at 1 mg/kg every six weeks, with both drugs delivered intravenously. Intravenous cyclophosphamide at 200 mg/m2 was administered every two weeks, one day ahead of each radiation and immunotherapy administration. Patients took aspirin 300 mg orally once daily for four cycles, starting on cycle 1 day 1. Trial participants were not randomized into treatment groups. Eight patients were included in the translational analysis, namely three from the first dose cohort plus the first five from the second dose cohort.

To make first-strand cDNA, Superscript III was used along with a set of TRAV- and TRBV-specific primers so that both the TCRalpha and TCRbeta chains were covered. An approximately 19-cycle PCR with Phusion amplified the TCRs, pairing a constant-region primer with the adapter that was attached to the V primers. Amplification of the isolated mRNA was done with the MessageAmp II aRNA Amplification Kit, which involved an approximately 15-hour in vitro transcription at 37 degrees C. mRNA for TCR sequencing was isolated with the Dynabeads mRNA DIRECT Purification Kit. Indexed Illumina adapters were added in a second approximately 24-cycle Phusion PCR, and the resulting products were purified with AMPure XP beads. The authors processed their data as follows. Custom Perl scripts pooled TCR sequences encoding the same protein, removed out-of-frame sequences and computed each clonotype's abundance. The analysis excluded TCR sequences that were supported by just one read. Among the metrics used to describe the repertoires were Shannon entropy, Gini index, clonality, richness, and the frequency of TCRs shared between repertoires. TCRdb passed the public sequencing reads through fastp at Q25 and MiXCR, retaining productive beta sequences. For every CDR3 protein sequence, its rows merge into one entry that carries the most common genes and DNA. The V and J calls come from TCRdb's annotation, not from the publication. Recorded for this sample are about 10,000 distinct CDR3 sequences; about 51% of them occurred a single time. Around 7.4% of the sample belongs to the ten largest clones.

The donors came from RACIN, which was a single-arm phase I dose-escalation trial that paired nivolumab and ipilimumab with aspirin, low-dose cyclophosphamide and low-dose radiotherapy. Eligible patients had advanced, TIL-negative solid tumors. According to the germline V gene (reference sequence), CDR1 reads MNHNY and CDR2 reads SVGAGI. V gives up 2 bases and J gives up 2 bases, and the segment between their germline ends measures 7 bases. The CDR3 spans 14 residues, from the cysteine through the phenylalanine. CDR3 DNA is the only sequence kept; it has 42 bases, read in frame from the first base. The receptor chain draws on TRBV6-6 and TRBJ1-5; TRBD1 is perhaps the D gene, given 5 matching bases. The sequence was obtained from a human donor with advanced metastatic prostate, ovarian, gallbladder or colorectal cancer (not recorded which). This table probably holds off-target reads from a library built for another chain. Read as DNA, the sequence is TGTGCCAGCAGTTACACACAGGGCAATCAGCCCCAGCATTTT. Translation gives CASSYTQGNQPQHF.